Listed here is a single T cell receptor (beta chain). This sample was taken from a study of PD-1 blockade in classical Hodgkin lymphoma. Stated time point: cycle 4 day 1 (C4D1), after five to seven weeks of nivolumab. Autologous stem cell transplantation was followed by relapse in every patient, and brentuximab vedotin exposure varied. Using immunoSEQ multiplex PCR, the repertoire was profiled, and TCRdb retains in-frame clones only, with some absent. The table lists more than 15,000 clones, about 80% of them singletons, with 13% in the top ten. The CDR3 has 15 residues. V was trimmed by 1 base and J by 0 bases, leaving 7 bases between them. The V gene's germline CDR1 is MGHRA and CDR2 YSYEKL.

This chain uses TRBV4-1 with TRBJ2-4, with D uncertain. Sequenced here: peripheral blood mononuclear cells (PBMCs), sampled before the fourth cycle of nivolumab. The clonotype comes from a human donor with classical Hodgkin lymphoma. CDR3 nucleotide sequence: TGCGCCAGCAGCCAAGTTGGGCTAGCCAAAAACATTCAGTACTTC. This translates into CASSQVGLAKNIQYF.